The 2 T cell receptor beta chains reported below all come from one sample, sequenced in a study of shared clonotypes between healthy human individuals. Repertoires were generated with immunoSEQ multiplex PCR, while TCRdb's copy carries only in-frame clones and drops some. The sample has hundreds of thousands of clones, over 65% seen once. The sequenced material came from memory CD4+ T cells sorted from blood. This sample's subset: CD45RA-negative fraction. Source of these receptors: a woman aged 30 to 39 in good health.

This clone was seen more than once but under ten times. This rearrangement joins TRBV6-1 to TRBJ2-5; 11 positions match TRBD2. In germline, CDR1 is MNHNS, CDR2 SASEGT. This CDR3 has 13 amino acids. J lost 3 bases, V lost 7 bases, and 1 base had no gene match. The CDR3 DNA is TGTGCCAGCACACTAGCGGGGGAAGAGACCCAGTACTTC. Amino acid sequence: CASTLAGEETQYF.

The chain combines TRBV10-2 with TRBJ2-7; a possible D gene is TRBD2 (6 bases). The V gene lost 9 bases and the J gene lost 3 bases, with 12 bases spanning the gap. Germline loops: CDR1 WSHSY, CDR2 SAAADI. The length of the CDR3 is 12 residues. The DNA of the CDR3 is TGCGCCAGTGGGACTCAGAACTACGAGCAGTACTTC. Its translation: CASGTQNYEQYF.